The source of this TCR beta chain is a study of cytomegalovirus exposure and HLA in healthy donors. This clone came up a few times. Its target is not known. Regarding the study as a whole: Clonal expansion, a later analysis showed, was greater in HLA-associated TCR beta chains than in equally common others.

The PCR was carried out with 60 Vbeta primers and 13 Jbeta primers. The assay was immunoSEQ multiplex PCR, and TCRdb's table has in-frame clones only and misses some. The sample yields around 120,000 clones, 82% seen once. With V trimmed by 5 bases and J by 4 bases, 4 bases remained unmatched. The germline CDR1 and CDR2 sequences are MDHEN and SYDVKM. CDR3 length: 13 residues. Samples came from healthy bone marrow donors. The sequenced sample was PBMCs. The chain carries TRBV28 and TRBJ1-2; 7 bases fit TRBD1. This sequence originates from a male donor in good health and CMV-seropositive. The DNA of the CDR3 is TGTGCCAGCAGTCTGACAGGGTTCTATGGCTACACCTTC. It translates to CASSLTGFYGYTF.